The 7 T cell receptor beta chains listed next were all sequenced from one sample in a study of shared clonotypes between healthy human individuals (dated by TCRdb to the early 2020s). Preparation of the library involved the immunoSEQ multiplex PCR assay. TCRdb carries this immuneACCESS record with in-frame sequences only. Its versions omit some clonotypes, under half of them owing to an unresolved V gene in the studies checked, with the rest unexplained. The sample includes over 400,000 clones, with more than 95% observed a single time. 0.05% to 0.08% of the sample is held by the ten biggest clonotypes. The sequenced material came from naive CD4+ T cells sorted from blood. The sample's cell subset or site, from its label and the paper: CD45RA+ positively selected. The receptors stem from a woman aged 30 to 39 in good health.

In DNA form, the CDR3 reads TGTGCCAGCTCACGGACTAGTTTCGAGCAGTTCTTC. This encodes CASSRTSFEQFF. The rearrangement joins TRBV18 to TRBJ2-1; 7 bases fit TRBD2. The J segment lost 10 bases and the V segment lost 4 bases, leaving 4 bases of the junction unmatched. In germline, CDR1 is KGHSH, CDR2 LQKENI. CDR3 length: 12 residues. The variable domain in full, with the rest retrieved from reference TRBV18 and TRBJ2-1, is NAGVMQNPRHLVRRRGQEARLRCSPMKGHSHVYWYRQLPEEGLKFMVYLQKENIIDESGMPKERFSAEFPKEGPSILRIQQVVRGDSAAYFCASSRTSFEQFFGPGTRLTVL.

On this clone itself: This sample includes further DNA sequences coding for the same CDR3. CDR3 protein: CAISDGNSYEQYF. The CDR3 bases are TGTGCCATCAGTGACGGAAACTCCTACGAGCAGTACTTC. This chain uses TRBV10-3 with TRBJ2-7, with D unclear. Germline-derived CDR1 and CDR2 are ENHRY and SYGVKD. This CDR3 has 13 residues. V shed 3 bases and J shed 0 bases, with 6 bases lying between them.

The chain carries TRBV5-1 and TRBJ2-5; TRBD1 is a possible D gene (5 bases). TRBJ2-7 matches the DNA end more closely, so the J call is doubtful. The length of the CDR3 is 13 residues. Germline V lookup: CDR1 SGHRS, CDR2 YFSETQ. CDR3 region: CASSLAGNYEQYF. The CDR3 DNA sequence: TGCGCCAGCAGCTTAGCAGGGAACTACGAGCAGTACTTC.

CDR3 nucleotide sequence: TGTGCCAGCAGTTTATACCCCGCACAGGGCAGAAGTAATGAAAAACTGTTTTTT. Its protein is CASSLYPAQGRSNEKLFF. The chain uses TRBV28 and TRBJ1-4; D is perhaps TRBD1 (6 bases). This CDR3 region has 18 residues. V lost 1 base and J lost 4, with 19 bases in between. Germline CDR1 and CDR2: MDHEN and SYDVKM.

This clone was seen once. This sequence joins TRBV6-5 and TRBJ1-1; D remains ambiguous. V lost 0 bases and J lost 2, with 10 bases in between. Germline values: CDR1 MNHEY, CDR2 SVGAGI. This CDR3 comprises 15 residues. In nucleotides, the CDR3 is TGTGCCAGCAGTTACTCAGGGAATCGAAACACTGAAGCTTTCTTT. Amino acid sequence: CASSYSGNRNTEAFF.

This chain connects TRBV19 to TRBJ1-2; maybe TRBD1 (6 bases). The CDR3 is 14 amino acids. Germline CDR1 and CDR2: LNHDA and SQIVND (reference sequence). The V end lost 3 bases, the J end lost 2 bases, and 10 bases lay between the germline ends. The CDR3 spells CASSIYGQNYGYTF. CDR3 bases: TGTGCCAGTAGTATTTACGGACAGAACTATGGCTACACCTTC.

The chain joins TRBV9 to TRBJ2-7; D is ambiguous. V lost 0 bases and J 1 base, leaving 11 bases between the germline ends. Per germline, CDR1 SGDLS and CDR2 YYNGEE. This CDR3 has 15 amino acids. CDR3 sequence (DNA): TGTGCCAGCAGCGTAGGGAACAGAAATTCCTACGAGCAGTACTTC. It translates to CASSVGNRNSYEQYF. Filled out from reference TRBV9 and TRBJ2-7, the complete variable domain reads DSGVTQTPKHLITATGQRVTLRCSPRSGDLSVYWYQQSLDQGLQFLIQYYNGEERAKGNILERFSAQQFPDLHSELNLSSLELGDSALYFCASSVGNRNSYEQYFGPGTRLTVT.